One sample yielded the 19 T cell receptor beta chains listed below, sequenced in a study of OX40 agonist ivuxolimab in advanced cancers. Generated by immunoSEQ multiplex PCR, the TCRdb table keeps only in-frame clones and is missing some. In the table there are approximately 23,000 clones, roughly four fifths of which are singletons. The sample in question was CD4+ or CD8+ T cells sorted from blood, obtained in a trial of the OX40 agonist ivuxolimab. All receptors derive from an adult with an advanced solid tumor such as melanoma, head and neck, liver or kidney cancer.

This chain joins TRBV4-1 and TRBJ2-5; 10 bases line up with TRBD1. This CDR3 has 16 residues. V gave up 4 bases and J gave up 2 bases; unmatched junction bases: 7. Germline loops: CDR1 MGHRA, CDR2 YSYEKL. CDR3 amino acids: CASSPIGDRGQETQYF. Written as DNA, the CDR3 is TGCGCCAGCAGCCCTATCGGGGACAGGGGTCAAGAGACCCAGTACTTC.

This clone has a single count. The genes are TRBV19 and TRBJ2-5, with D perhaps assigned TRBD1 or TRBD2 (5 bases each). V lost 3 bases and J 3 bases, leaving 11 bases between the germline ends. Per the germline V gene, CDR1 is LNHDA and CDR2 is SQIVND (reference sequence). The CDR3 consists of 14 residues. The CDR3 sequence: CASSIRGTEETQYF. The CDR3 DNA is TGTGCCAGTAGTATTCGTGGGACGGAAGAGACCCAGTACTTC.

The V gene is TRBV11-1, the J gene TRBJ1-2; 9 bases match TRBD1. CDR3 length: 14 amino acids. Germline loops: CDR1 SGHAT, CDR2 FQDESV (reference sequence). Trimming at V came to 5 bases and at J to 2 bases, leaving 3 bases not matched to a gene. The CDR3 spells CASSLGQGNYGYTF. The CDR3 DNA is TGTGCCAGCAGCCTCGGACAGGGGAACTATGGCTACACCTTC.

The rearrangement links TRBV7-9 to TRBJ1-2, with unresolved D. Germline V gene lookup returns CDR1 SEHNR and CDR2 FQNEAQ (reference sequence). This CDR3 is 10 amino acids long. V shed 9 bases and J shed 6 bases, with 8 bases lying between them. The CDR3 coding sequence is TGTGCCAGTCAGAGGGATGGCTACACCTTC. It translates to CASQRDGYTF.

This clone was recorded only once. V and J are TRBV4-1 and TRBJ2-7; D gene ambiguous. Trimming stripped 3 bases from V and 0 bases from J, with 12 bases between. The CDR3 covers 15 residues. Germline CDR1 reads MGHRA; CDR2 reads YSYEKL. In DNA form, the CDR3 reads TGCGCCAGCAGCCAGGGCAGTTCTTACTCCTACGAGCAGTACTTC. Its translation: CASSQGSSYSYEQYF.

The rearrangement links TRBV7-8 to TRBJ1-5, with D perhaps matching TRBD1 (5 bases). This CDR3 is built from 18 residues. CDR1 and CDR2 from the germline V gene are SGHVS and FQNEAQ. Trimming stripped 5 bases from V and 3 bases from J, with 23 bases between. CDR3 region: CASSPAFLEGRFNQPQHF. The CDR3 nucleotides are TGTGCCAGCAGCCCCGCCTTTTTGGAGGGGCGGTTCAATCAGCCCCAGCATTTT.

V gene TRBV7-6 combines with J gene TRBJ1-4, with 11 bases lining up with TRBD1. The CDR3 has 16 amino acids. Germline CDR1 is SGHVS and CDR2 is FNYEAQ. Germline trimming cut 3 bases from V and 7 bases from J; bases unmatched to any gene: 7. DNA of the CDR3: TGTGCCAGCAGCTTCCTGCCGGGACAGGGGGGTGAAAAACTGTTTTTT. As protein: CASSFLPGQGGEKLFF.

The chain links TRBV29-1 to TRBJ2-2; no definite D call. The germline gives CDR1 SQVTM, CDR2 ANQGSEA. V was shortened by 6 bases and J by 9 bases, with 14 bases between the two germline ends. This CDR3 spans 12 amino acids. The CDR3 DNA is TGCAGCGTGAGATCTTTCGGCCGGGAGCTGTTTTTT. Protein product: CSVRSFGRELFF.

The chain uses TRBV28 and TRBJ1-5; TRBD1 matches 10 bases. The CDR3 contains 15 residues. Germline values: CDR1 MDHEN, CDR2 SYDVKM. With 7 bases clipped from V and 7 bases from J, the junction kept 10 bases outside the gene matches. The CDR3 sequence: CASIQVGTGAQPQHF. In DNA, the CDR3 is TGTGCCAGCATTCAGGTCGGGACAGGGGCCCAGCCCCAGCATTTT. Full variable domain (rest looked up from reference TRBV28 and TRBJ1-5): DVKVTQSSRYLVKRTGEKVFLECVQDMDHENMFWYRQDPGLGLRLIYFSYDVKMKEKGDIPEGYSVSREKKERFSLILESASTNQTSMYLCASIQVGTGAQPQHFGDGTRLSIL.

The chain recombines TRBV12-5 with TRBJ1-3; the D is unclear. Trimming left V 2 bases short and J 0 bases short, with 5 bases between. The germline gives CDR1 LGHNT, CDR2 FRNRAP. CDR3 size: 14 residues. CDR3 sequence (DNA): TGTGCTAGTGGTTTGTGGGGCTCTGGAAACACCATATATTTT. Translated: CASGLWGSGNTIYF.

The CDR3 is CSVESPGTGADYEQYF. CDR3 sequence (DNA): TGCAGCGTTGAATCCCCCGGGACAGGGGCTGACTACGAGCAGTACTTC. The chain couples TRBV29-1 to TRBJ2-7, with TRBD1 identical over 10 bases. The CDR3 loop spans 16 amino acids. The junction had 10 bases not matched to a gene; V was cut back by 2 bases and J by 3 bases. Germline V gene data show CDR1 as SQVTM and CDR2 as ANQGSEA.

This chain uses TRBV7-6 with TRBJ2-3, with 8 positions matching TRBD2. The germline V gene has CDR1 SGHVS and CDR2 FNYEAQ. The CDR3 contains 15 residues. V shed 3 bases, J shed 2 bases, and the junction held 4 bases outside the gene matches. CDR3 sequence: CASSFAGGLTDTQYF. The CDR3 nucleotides read TGTGCCAGCAGCTTTGCGGGGGGTCTCACAGATACGCAGTATTTT.

This chain joins TRBV5-6 and TRBJ2-2, with unresolved D. The CDR3 totals 13 residues. Germline assignment: CDR1 SGHDT and CDR2 YYEEEE. Trimming removed 4 bases at V and 5 bases at J, with 9 bases between. This CDR3 reads CASSPLRTGELFF. The CDR3 DNA is TGTGCCAGCAGCCCGCTACGGACCGGGGAGCTGTTTTTT.

The chain recombines TRBV7-2 with TRBJ2-7; no reliable D call. The germline V and J ends were trimmed by 2 bases and 6 bases, with 8 bases remaining between them. CDR3 length: 12 residues. The germline V gene has CDR1 SGHTA and CDR2 FQGNSA. The CDR3 loop is CASSLTSGEQYF. CDR3 nucleotides: TGTGCCAGCAGCTTAACCTCAGGCGAGCAGTACTTC.

This chain joins TRBV29-1 and TRBJ2-7; D perhaps matches TRBD2 (6 bases). The CDR3 is 14 residues long. Trimming removed 6 bases from V and 4 bases from J, with 19 bases in between. Germline lookup yields CDR1 SQVTM and CDR2 ANQGSEA. CDR3 sequence: CSVDQGLEVYEQYF. The CDR3 nucleotides are TGCAGCGTGGACCAGGGACTTGAAGTTTACGAGCAGTACTTC.

On this clone itself: One end of the junction fails to match germline, which may point to a read error. The chain couples TRBV7-7 to TRBJ1-6; TRBD1 is a possible D gene (5 bases). The CDR3 sequence is 17 residues long. Germline V gene data show CDR1 as SSHAT and CDR2 as FNYEAQ (reference sequence). This chain's CDR3 is CASSTRQLSSYNSPLHF. The CDR3 bases are TGTGCTAGCAGCACCAGACAGCTGAGCTCCTATAATTCACCCCTCCACTTT.

This clone appeared once. The V and J genes are TRBV11-2 and TRBJ2-7, with D hard to call. CDR3 length: 14 residues. Germline assignment: CDR1 SGHAT and CDR2 FQNNGV. V lost 0 bases and J 3 bases, leaving 9 bases between the germline ends. The CDR3 DNA reads as TGTGCCAGCAGCTTAGATGTTGGGTTCTACGAGCAGTACTTC. Residues: CASSLDVGFYEQYF.

This rearrangement joins TRBV20-1 to TRBJ1-1; no firm D call. Trimming removed 6 bases from V and 0 bases from J, with 5 bases in between. This CDR3 comprises 11 residues. The germline CDR1 and CDR2 sequences are DFQATT and SNEGSKA (reference sequence). In nucleotides, the CDR3 is TGCAGTGCCGGGGTGAACACTGAAGCTTTCTTT. Translation: CSAGVNTEAFF.

This chain uses TRBV13 with TRBJ2-1; 9 nucleotides match TRBD1. Looked up from germline, CDR1 is PRHDT and CDR2 is FYEKMQ (reference sequence). This CDR3 spans 14 amino acids. V dropped 5 bases and J dropped 10; count of bases not matched to a gene: 9. This CDR3 is CASSPDRGYREQFF. For the CDR3, the DNA is TGTGCCAGCAGCCCGGACAGGGGTTATAGGGAGCAGTTCTTC.